This passage covers 25 T cell receptor beta chains from one sample sequenced in a study of T-cell reconstitution after alpha-beta-depleted transplantation in children (dated by TCRdb to 2016 to 2018). Libraries were built with PCR. Sequenced using an Illumina HiSeq 2500. TCR library preparation used molecular barcoding, with unique molecular identifiers applied to normalize quantification of the TCRbeta repertoire. TCRdb trimmed the raw reads at Q25, called clones with MiXCR and kept productive beta chains. Every CDR3 protein is listed once, alongside the most common genes and DNA of its rows. In this sample the table shows 240,000 or so distinct CDR3 sequences, just under 8.5% of which occur a single time. The ten largest clones capture about 6.4% of the sample. Sample treatment or condition, as interpreted from the label and publication: allogeneic hematopoietic cell transplantation with graft depleted of TCRalphabeta T cells and CD19 B cells.

Sequenced material: PBMCs, mostly from graft donor cells, taken 180 days after TCRalphabeta/CD19-depleted stem cell transplant. All receptors come from a male patient younger than 18 who had a stem cell transplant for acute lymphoblastic leukemia, so the T cells may come from the graft donor.

The chain joins TRBV5-6 to TRBJ1-2, with D unresolved. Germline-derived CDR1 and CDR2 are SGHDT and YYEEEE. Deletions cut 2 bases from V and 7 bases from J, with 12 bases between. The CDR3 sequence is 13 residues long. CDR3 bases: TGTGCCAGCAGCTTCGGGCAGAGCGGTGGCTACACCTTC. Its protein product is CASSFGQSGGYTF.

This clonotype was seen repeatedly, ten times or more. The chain combines TRBV20-1 with TRBJ2-7; D may be TRBD1 (6 bases). With 2 bases removed from V and 3 bases from J, the gap between germline ends came to 11 bases. This CDR3 is built from 13 residues. The germline CDR1 and CDR2 sequences are DFQATT and SNEGSKA (reference sequence). The DNA of the CDR3 is TGCAGTGCTAGACCTACAGGGTTCTACGAGCAGTACTTC. This encodes CSARPTGFYEQYF.

The table lists this clonotype with many counts. This sequence joins TRBV10-3 and TRBJ1-1; D unclear. This CDR3 region has 13 residues. The germline gives CDR1 ENHRY, CDR2 SYGVKD. Between the trimmed V and J ends, which lost 10 bases and 4 bases, there was a span of 16 bases. CDR3 region: CATKLDPGTEAFF. In nucleotides, the CDR3 is TGTGCCACGAAGTTAGATCCTGGCACTGAAGCTTTCTTT.

This clonotype occurred many times. The chain recombines TRBV7-9 with TRBJ2-5; 13 positions agree with TRBD2. Germline V CDR1 and CDR2: SEHNR, FQNEAQ (reference sequence). The CDR3 has 16 residues. Losses at the gene ends were 4 bases for V and 2 bases for J; bases not matched to a gene: 4. CDR3 sequence reads: CASSSTSGGQQETQYF. The DNA of the CDR3 is TGTGCCAGCAGCTCGACTAGCGGGGGGCAACAAGAGACCCAGTACTTC. Full variable domain (missing parts from reference TRBV7-9 and TRBJ2-5): DTGVSQNPRHKITKRGQNVTFRCDPISEHNRLYWYRQTLGQGPEFLTYFQNEAQLEKSRLLSDRFSAERPKGSFSTLEIQRTEQGDSAMYLCASSSTSGGQQETQYFGPGTRLLVL.

This clonotype was seen repeatedly, ten times or more. The chain uses TRBV12-3 or TRBV12-4 and TRBJ1-5; a possible D gene is TRBD1 (5 bases). The CDR3 length is 16 residues. V was cut by 7 bases and J by 1 base, with 17 bases left in between. The CDR3 here is CASTLHGAKSNQPQHF. As DNA, the CDR3 is TGTGCCAGCACCCTACACGGGGCGAAGAGCAATCAGCCCCAGCATTTT.

At least ten counts were recorded for this clonotype. The chain carries TRBV20-1 and TRBJ2-2, with a tentative D call TRBD1 (5 bases). The germline V and J ends were trimmed by 1 base and 1 base, with 10 bases remaining between them. CDR3 length: 15 amino acids. Germline V gene lookup returns CDR1 DFQATT and CDR2 SNEGSKA (reference sequence). The DNA of the CDR3 is TGCAGTGCTAGAGGCTGGGGCCTGAACACCGGGGAGCTGTTTTTT. This encodes CSARGWGLNTGELFF.

This clonotype occurred many times. The rearrangement links TRBV5-1 to TRBJ2-2; TRBD1 agrees at 8 bases. V lost 3 bases, J lost 4 bases, and 8 bases stayed unmatched. The CDR3 sequence is 16 residues long. Germline CDR1 reads SGHRS; CDR2 reads YFSETQ. CDR3 nucleotides: TGCGCCAGCAGCTCGTGGACAGGGAAGGGCACCGGGGAGCTGTTTTTT. It encodes CASSSWTGKGTGELFF.

At least ten counts were recorded for this clonotype. The chain couples TRBV10-3 to TRBJ2-5; D is possibly TRBD1 (5 bases). The germline gives CDR1 ENHRY, CDR2 SYGVKD. The V end was cut by 2 bases, the J end by 2 bases, with 12 bases between. CDR3 size: 15 residues. The CDR3 sequence is CAISEPVGAQETQYF. The CDR3 DNA sequence: TGTGCCATCAGTGAGCCAGTAGGGGCTCAAGAGACCCAGTACTTC.

With respect to this clonotype: A single base separates this from a much larger clone, so it may be a read error. Because the CDR3 is missing its conserved closing phenylalanine or tryptophan, this is likely a read error. CDR3 in DNA: TGTGCCAGCAGCGCTGGGACTAGCGGGAGGAGGGGCGGGGAGCTGTTTTCT. Its protein product is CASSAGTSGRRGGELFS. V gene TRBV9 combines with J gene TRBJ2-2, with TRBD2 identical over 15 bases. V gave up 3 bases and J gave up 7 bases; unmatched junction bases: 7. This CDR3 comprises 17 residues. CDR1 SGDLS and CDR2 YYNGEE come from the germline V gene.

This clonotype was seen many times. This chain connects TRBV29-1 to TRBJ2-5, with TRBD1 matching over 8 bases. The V gene's germline CDR1 is SQVTM and CDR2 ANQGSEA. The junction had 7 bases not matched to a gene; V was cut back by 2 bases and J by 5 bases. The CDR3 covers 14 residues. The CDR3 reads CSVEIVRGPETQYF. DNA of the CDR3: TGCAGCGTTGAAATAGTCAGGGGGCCGGAGACCCAGTACTTC.

This chain joins TRBV18 and TRBJ2-1; D not certain. The V end lost 1 base, the J end lost 6 bases, and 7 bases lay between the germline ends. Germline assignment: CDR1 KGHSH and CDR2 LQKENI. This CDR3 spans 13 amino acids. For the CDR3, the DNA is TGTGCCAGCTCACCACGAACCACCAATGAGCAGTTCTTC. It codes for CASSPRTTNEQFF.

This clonotype was seen at least ten times. The chain employs TRBV19 and TRBJ2-4; 8 bases agree with TRBD1. Per germline, CDR1 LNHDA and CDR2 SQIVND (reference sequence). The CDR3 is made up of 18 amino acids. Trimming took 5 bases from V and 8 from J; bases not matched to a gene: 20. CDR3 amino acids: CASSGDLGTGPWGHIQYF. CDR3 nucleotides: TGTGCCAGTAGTGGAGACTTGGGGACAGGCCCTTGGGGGCACATTCAGTACTTC.

This clonotype was observed at least ten times. The chain couples TRBV4-1 to TRBJ2-3; tentatively, D is TRBD1 (6 bases). With 3 bases removed from V and 5 bases from J, the gap between germline ends came to 9 bases. The CDR3 covers 13 residues. Germline loops: CDR1 MGHRA, CDR2 YSYEKL. Here the CDR3 reads CASSHLQGDTQYF. DNA for the CDR3: TGCGCCAGCAGCCACCTACAGGGAGATACGCAGTATTTT.

This clonotype was counted at least ten times. The J gene is TRBJ2-2, the V gene TRBV9; no clear D. The length of the CDR3 is 13 residues. Trimming took off 4 bases at V and 7 bases at J, with 11 bases between the two ends. CDR1 and CDR2 (germline): SGDLS, YYNGEE. Here the CDR3 DNA reads TGTGCCAGCAGCCCCCAGCGCAACGGGGAGCTGTTTTTT. Protein product: CASSPQRNGELFF.

In this sample, this clonotype turned up many times. A read error may produce the germline difference seen at one junction end. The chain is built from TRBV7-6 and TRBJ2-3; 7 nucleotides agree with TRBD2. This CDR3 comprises 14 residues. Germline loops: CDR1 SGHVS, CDR2 FNYEAQ. The CDR3 DNA reads TGTGCCAGCAGCCTAGCGGATAGGGCGGGTACGCAGTATTTT. Its translation is CASSLADRAGTQYF.

This clonotype was detected many times. The J gene is TRBJ1-2, the V gene TRBV20-1, with D maybe TRBD1 (5 bases). This CDR3 is 12 amino acids long. The V gene lost 3 bases and the J gene lost 3 bases, with 8 bases spanning the gap. Germline V gene sequence: CDR1 DFQATT, CDR2 SNEGSKA (reference sequence). Here the CDR3 DNA reads TGCAGTGCTAGTCAAGGGGACTATGGCTACACCTTC. It is translated as CSASQGDYGYTF.

The DNA of the CDR3 is TGTGCCAGCAGCTCCCAGGCGGGGGGATTTTACGAGCAGTACTTC. Amino acid sequence: CASSSQAGGFYEQYF. The chain joins TRBV7-3 to TRBJ2-7, with TRBD2 matching 8 bases. This CDR3 is built from 15 residues. V was pared by 4 bases and J by 4 bases, with 9 bases of the junction left unmatched. Germline CDR1 is SGHTA and CDR2 is FQGTGA.

In this sample, this clonotype turned up many times. V is TRBV11-2 and J is TRBJ2-2, with D possibly TRBD2 on 7 matching bases. V dropped 1 base and J dropped 2 bases, with 17 bases sitting between them. CDR1 and CDR2 from the germline V gene are SGHAT and FQNNGV. The CDR3 has 18 residues. DNA of the CDR3: TGTGCCAGCAGCTTAGTCGGAGGAGGGGGGGTCAACACCGGGGAGCTGTTTTTT. Its translation is CASSLVGGGGVNTGELFF.

This chain links TRBV10-3 with TRBJ2-1, with TRBD2 matching 11 bases. CDR3 length: 14 amino acids. V lost 6 bases, J lost 9 bases, and 7 bases stayed unmatched. The germline V gene has CDR1 ENHRY and CDR2 SYGVKD. Here the CDR3 DNA reads TGTGCCATCAGGTGGGGACTAGCGGCAACTGAGCAGTTCTTC. It is translated as CAIRWGLAATEQFF.

This clonotype was counted between two and nine times. The V and J genes are TRBV6-1 and TRBJ2-2; 7 bases fit TRBD1. V gave up 6 bases and J gave up 0 bases; unmatched junction bases: 10. Germline assignment: CDR1 MNHNS and CDR2 SASEGT. The CDR3 has 17 residues. The CDR3 sequence: CASSPIGGGANTGELFF. In DNA, the CDR3 is TGTGCCAGCAGCCCTATAGGGGGCGGCGCGAACACCGGGGAGCTGTTTTTT.

This clonotype was seen repeatedly, ten times or more. The V call is TRBV7-9, the J call TRBJ2-5, with TRBD1 matching over 8 bases. CDR3 length: 15 amino acids. The ends lost 4 bases at V and 2 bases at J; junction bases unmatched: 6. Germline CDR1 SEHNR, CDR2 FQNEAQ (reference sequence). CDR3 sequence: CASSSRDRRQETQYF. DNA of the CDR3: TGTGCCAGCAGCTCACGGGACAGGCGTCAAGAGACCCAGTACTTC.

The V call is TRBV24-1, the J call TRBJ1-5; D not resolved. Per the germline V gene, CDR1 is KGHDR and CDR2 is SFDVKD. The CDR3 has 21 residues. CDR3 nucleotide sequence: TGTGGGGCCAGTGATTTTACCCGTTGCCCCAGCCCTAGGGTAAGCAATCAGCCCCAGCATTTT. As protein: CGASDFTRCPSPRVSNQPQHF.

This clonotype was observed many times. The CDR3 coding sequence is TGTGCCAGCAGCTTAGGTCTGGCAGTCCTCAATCAGCCCCAGCATTTT. Translation: CASSLGLAVLNQPQHF. V usage is TRBV7-8 and J usage is TRBJ1-5; D is undetermined. V was clipped by 1 base and J by 3 bases, with 13 bases between them. CDR3 length: 16 residues. Germline V CDR1 and CDR2: SGHVS, FQNEAQ.

This clonotype showed up many times. V is TRBV6-5 and J is TRBJ2-1, with 8 bases matching TRBD2. After removal of 2 bases from V and 4 bases from J, the junction contained 4 bases not matched to a gene. CDR3 length: 15 residues. Germline V gene lookup returns CDR1 MNHEY and CDR2 SVGAGI. CDR3 sequence reads: CASSYGTRGYNEQFF. In DNA form, the CDR3 reads TGTGCCAGCAGTTACGGGACTAGGGGTTACAATGAGCAGTTCTTC.

The table lists this clonotype with many counts. The V call is TRBV5-1, the J call TRBJ1-4; 7 bases are a match to TRBD1. V was pared by 4 bases and J by 0 bases, with 3 bases of the junction left unmatched. Germline loops: CDR1 SGHRS, CDR2 YFSETQ. This CDR3 is built from 15 residues. CDR3 sequence reads: CASSGTAATNEKLFF. In DNA, the CDR3 is TGCGCCAGCAGCGGGACAGCAGCAACTAATGAAAAACTGTTTTTT.